The rows below give T cell receptor beta chains drawn from one sample of a study of cytomegalovirus exposure and HLA in healthy donors. Sequencing was performed with immunoSEQ multiplex PCR; in TCRdb, only in-frame clones are kept and a portion is missing. Recorded for this sample: approximately 46,000 clones. The sample taken for sequencing was PBMCs. The receptor source for this set is a male donor in good health and CMV-seronegative. Both conserved end residues are part of each CDR3. Each record gives: CDR3 DNA, CDR3 protein, J gene, V gene, D gene. D genes are given only for firm matches.

TGTGCCAGCAGTTCCTTCTCCGGGAGTGGCTACACCTTC	CASSSFSGSGYTF	TRBJ1-2	TRBV6-5	-
TGTGCCAGCAGCCAAGAATGGGGGGGTACCTACGAGCAGTACTTC	CASSQEWGGTYEQYF	TRBJ2-7	TRBV14	TRBD2
TGTGCCAGCAGTCCGAACAGGGGGCAGGGCACTGAAGCTTTCTTT	CASSPNRGQGTEAFF	TRBJ1-1	TRBV28	TRBD1
TGTGCCAGCAGCTCCCGCCTGAGCGGTCGGGGGGTGAATGAGCAGTTCTTC	CASSSRLSGRGVNEQFF	TRBJ2-1	TRBV7-6	TRBD2
TGCGCCAGCAGCTTGGCGGATAGCTCCGACAATGAGCAGTTCTTC	CASSLADSSDNEQFF	TRBJ2-1	TRBV5-1	-
TGCGCCAGCAGCTTGAGTGGGCAGGGATCCTACAATGAGCAGTTCTTC	CASSLSGQGSYNEQFF	TRBJ2-1	TRBV5-1	-
TGTGCCAGCAGCGTTGGGACAGGTAGGGTCACAGATACGCAGTATTTT	CASSVGTGRVTDTQYF	TRBJ2-3	TRBV9	TRBD1
TGTGCCAGCAGTTACTCGGGACAGTCCTACGAGCAGTACTTC	CASSYSGQSYEQYF	TRBJ2-7	TRBV6-5	TRBD1
TGCGCCAGCTCTACAGGGGCAGGAACTGAAGCTTTCTTT	CASSTGAGTEAFF	TRBJ1-1	TRBV5-1	TRBD1
TGTGCCACCTTTAAAGGGGACTGGCAGGCCAATAGCAATCAGCCCCAGCATTTT	CATFKGDWQANSNQPQHF	TRBJ1-5	TRBV10-3	-
TGTGCCAGCAGCGTAAGTGGGACTAGCGGCACCTACGAGCAGTACTTC	CASSVSGTSGTYEQYF	TRBJ2-7	TRBV9	TRBD2
TGTGCCAGCAGCTTAGTTCTGGGCCAGCATGCCTACGAGCAGTACTTC	CASSLVLGQHAYEQYF	TRBJ2-7	TRBV7-9	-
TGTGCCAGCAGCTTGTACGGGATCGTCACCGGGGAGCTGTTTTTT	CASSLYGIVTGELFF	TRBJ2-2	TRBV5-8	-
TGTGCCAGCAGAGTTTCGCTGACGGGGAACACTGAAGCTTTCTTT	CASRVSLTGNTEAFF	TRBJ1-1	TRBV2	-
TGCGCCAGCTCACCGAGGGACAGAGGGGAGACCCAGTACTTC	CASSPRDRGETQYF	TRBJ2-5	TRBV18	TRBD1
TGCGCCAGCAGCCTTCCGCGACCGACAGGGGGTACGGGTGGTGGCTACACCTTC	CASSLPRPTGGTGGGYTF	TRBJ1-2	TRBV4-1	TRBD1
TGTGCCAGCAGTTTGTTAGGGACTAGCGGTTACAATGAGCAGTTCTTC	CASSLLGTSGYNEQFF	TRBJ2-1	TRBV28	TRBD2
TGTGCCAGCAGCCCCCGACTCACTTCCCACTACGAGCAGTACTTC	CASSPRLTSHYEQYF	TRBJ2-7	TRBV7-6	-
TGTGCCTGGAGAAGACAGCCGGGGGCCAACGTCCTGACTTTC	CAWRRQPGANVLTF	TRBJ2-6	TRBV30	-
TGTGCCTGGAGCGCCACGGGTTTTTCCGAGCAGTACTTC	CAWSATGFSEQYF	TRBJ2-7	TRBV30	-
TGTGCCAGTAGTATCGCGGATTTCCCATCCTACGAGCAGTACTTC	CASSIADFPSYEQYF	TRBJ2-7	TRBV19	-
TGTGCCAGCAGCGAAGGACAGGGAGGGGGCTATGGCTACACCTTC	CASSEGQGGGYGYTF	TRBJ1-2	TRBV7-8	TRBD1
TGTGCCACCAGCGCTCAGGGAAATCAGCCCCAGCATTTT	CATSAQGNQPQHF	TRBJ1-5	TRBV15	-
TGCGCCAGCAGCCCTGGGCGGGAGACTTCTGGGGCCAACGTCCTGACTTTC	CASSPGRETSGANVLTF	TRBJ2-6	TRBV4-3	TRBD2
TGCGCCAGCAGCTTGGGCCAGGGCAGTGAAAAACTGTTTTTT	CASSLGQGSEKLFF	TRBJ1-4	TRBV5-1	-
TGTGCCAGCAGCTTCGGAGGCCAGCCCCAGCATTTT	CASSFGGQPQHF	TRBJ1-5	TRBV7-9	-
TGTGCCAGCAGTTTTAACAGCCACGCCTACGAGCAGTACTTC	CASSFNSHAYEQYF	TRBJ2-7	TRBV27	-
TGTGCCAGCAGTTTCGGACTCCTCACCAGGGAAAAACTGTTTTTT	CASSFGLLTREKLFF	TRBJ1-4	TRBV27	-
TGTGCCAGCAGCTCGTCCCCGGGATCAAGGGAGACCCAGTACTTC	CASSSSPGSRETQYF	TRBJ2-5	TRBV7-2	-
TGTGCCACCAGCAAACGGACAGGGGTCACAGATACGCAGTATTTT	CATSKRTGVTDTQYF	TRBJ2-3	TRBV15	TRBD1
TGTGCCAGCAGTTCTTTCGGGACAGGGAATCAGCCCCAGCATTTT	CASSSFGTGNQPQHF	TRBJ1-5	TRBV27	TRBD1
TGTGCCAGCAGCGCCAGGACAGGGGAGGGCCAAGAGACCCAGTACTTC	CASSARTGEGQETQYF	TRBJ2-5	TRBV6-4	TRBD1
TGCGCCAGCAGTCGTCAAGGAGCGGGACTAGCGGACAATGAGCAGTTCTTC	CASSRQGAGLADNEQFF	TRBJ2-1	TRBV4-1	TRBD2
TGTGCCAGCAGCCACTACAAAGGGGCTAGAAACACCATATATTTT	CASSHYKGARNTIYF	TRBJ1-3	TRBV11-2	-
TGTGCCAGTAGTATTACCGGGACAGGTAGTCATCAGCCCCAGCATTTT	CASSITGTGSHQPQHF	TRBJ1-5	TRBV19	TRBD1
TGTGCCAGCTCACCCGACGGGTATGGCTACACCTTC	CASSPDGYGYTF	TRBJ1-2	TRBV18	-